This TCR beta chain was profiled in a study of blood T cell repertoires in COVID-19. Study at large: Samples came from the United States, Italy and Spain, spanning acute and convalescent COVID-19. In each case, the material was cDNA or gDNA derived from T cells, B-cell-depleted T cells, or PBMCs.

Authors' processing steps: Quantification of nucleated cells was approximated via reference gene primer amplification. The repertoire was sequenced with immunoSEQ multiplex PCR; TCRdb's copy has only in-frame clones and lacks some. The V and J calls and clone size come from that table; D and trimming were worked out from the DNA. The sample lists roughly 360,000 clones, more than 75% occurring once. The trim removed 4 bases at V and 0 bases at J, leaving 8 bases unmatched. Germline CDR1 and CDR2: LGHNA and YNFKEQ. The length of the CDR3 is 16 residues. This clone was found once. The source material was peripheral blood. The receptor's source is a human donor with acute or convalescent COVID-19. The donor label of this sample is uncertain. This chain uses TRBV4-2 with TRBJ1-1; 7 bases agree with TRBD1. This chain's CDR3 is CASSRFGGGVNTEAFF. As DNA, the CDR3 is TGTGCCAGCAGCCGATTCGGAGGGGGCGTGAACACTGAAGCTTTCTTT.